These 15 T cell receptor beta chains were sequenced from one sample in a study of blood T cells in healthy people across ages (dated by TCRdb to between 2015 and 2017). Library preparation was by 5' RACE. These reads were obtained on an Illumina HiSeq 2500. A second PCR of roughly 6 to 11 cycles was performed with a sample-barcoded 5' primer and a J-beta primer mix. TCRdb trimmed the raw reads at Q25, called clones with MiXCR and kept productive beta chains. One record per CDR3 amino acid sequence lists the most common genes and DNA. The sample includes hundreds of thousands of distinct CDR3 sequences, with around 24% observed a single time. The ten largest account for around 10% of the sample. This sample also belongs to another study, concerning T cells of mothers and their children.

Sequenced input: blood. These receptor sequences come from a boy aged 10-17 years in good health.

This clonotype has more than one count but fewer than ten. The chain employs TRBV20-1 and TRBJ2-3; D gene ambiguous. CDR1 and CDR2 (germline): DFQATT, SNEGSKA (reference sequence). The CDR3 spans 15 residues. V gave up 0 bases and J gave up 3 bases, with 13 bases separating them. The CDR3 coding sequence is TGCAGTGCTAGAGAGCTGGGTGGGCTAACAGATACGCAGTATTTT. The encoded protein is CSARELGGLTDTQYF.

This clonotype was seen a few times. The chain employs TRBV28 and TRBJ2-2; D might be TRBD2 (5 bases). The CDR3 runs to 14 residues. V was clipped by 7 bases and J by 3 bases, with 12 bases between them. Looked up from germline, CDR1 is MDHEN and CDR2 is SYDVKM. For the CDR3, the DNA is TGTGCCAGCACTCCGGGGATACACACCGGGGAGCTGTTTTTT. As protein: CASTPGIHTGELFF.

J is TRBJ2-5 and V is TRBV27, with 9 bases fitting TRBD2. CDR3 length: 14 residues. Germline CDR1 and CDR2: MNHEY and SMNVEV (reference sequence). With 5 bases clipped from V and 5 bases from J, the junction kept 6 bases outside the gene matches. The CDR3, as DNA: TGTGCCAGCAGTCCGACGGCGGGAGGGGAGACCCAGTACTTC. It encodes CASSPTAGGETQYF.

This clonotype was counted at least ten times. CDR3 in DNA: TGCAGTGCCGAAACCGGGACTAGCGGTGTCGAGCAGTACTTC. Translated, it gives CSAETGTSGVEQYF. V and J are TRBV20-1 and TRBJ2-7, with TRBD2 matching over 11 bases. Per germline, CDR1 DFQATT and CDR2 SNEGSKA (reference sequence). The CDR3 sequence is 14 residues long. V was clipped by 6 bases and J by 6 bases; unmatched bases: 10.

The genes are TRBV3-1 and TRBJ2-3; unclear D gene. This CDR3 has 12 amino acids. Germline V gene data show CDR1 as LGHDT and CDR2 as YNNKEL (reference sequence). The ends were cut back, 0 bases at V and 10 bases at J, with 8 bases in the middle. CDR3 in amino acids: CASSQDSRAQYF. DNA of the CDR3: TGTGCCAGCAGCCAAGATAGTCGCGCGCAGTATTTT.

The genes are TRBV30 and TRBJ2-1; 10 bases are shared with TRBD2. Germline CDR1 is GTSNPN and CDR2 is SVGIG (reference sequence). V gave up 3 bases and J gave up 10 bases; unmatched junction bases: 9. This CDR3 has 14 residues. CDR3 sequence (DNA): TGTGCCTGGAGATTAGCGGGGGGTCAATGGGAGCAGTTCTTC. Protein: CAWRLAGGQWEQFF.

This clonotype was seen more than once but under ten times. This chain uses TRBV24-1 with TRBJ2-3; TRBD2 aligns across 9 bases. Germline V gene lookup returns CDR1 KGHDR and CDR2 SFDVKD. The J segment lost 6 bases and the V segment lost 6 bases, leaving 6 bases of the junction unmatched. The CDR3 runs 14 residues. Here the CDR3 DNA reads TGTGCCACCAGTCCGGGACTAGCACAGGATACGCAGTATTTT. Translating gives CATSPGLAQDTQYF.

The chain joins TRBV4-2 to TRBJ2-6; a possible D gene is TRBD2 (5 bases). The germline V and J ends were trimmed by 1 base and 1 base, with 26 bases remaining between them. The germline gives CDR1 LGHNA, CDR2 YNFKEQ. This CDR3 is built from 22 residues. The CDR3 nucleotides read TGTGCCAGCAGCCAAGTAGGGCTAGCTCAGGTGTCTTCAGTTTCTGGGGCCAACGTCCTGACTTTC. Protein product: CASSQVGLAQVSSVSGANVLTF.

This clonotype has only a few counts. The V call is TRBV29-1, the J call TRBJ1-2, with 11 bases matching TRBD1. CDR1 and CDR2 (germline): SQVTM, ANQGSEA. This CDR3 is built from 13 residues. V lost 8 bases to trimming and J lost 6 bases; unmatched junction nucleotides: 8. CDR3 DNA: TGCAGCACGGCCTGGACAGGGGGCGATGGCTACACCTTC. It yields the protein CSTAWTGGDGYTF. The whole variable domain, remainder taken from reference TRBV29-1 and TRBJ1-2, is SAVISQKPSRDICQRGTSLTIQCQVDSQVTMMFWYRQQPGQSLTLIATANQGSEATYESGFVIDKFPISRPNLTFSTLTVSNMSPEDSSIYLCSTAWTGGDGYTFGSGTRLTVV.

The chain links TRBV4-1 to TRBJ2-1; unclear D gene. Germline V lookup: CDR1 MGHRA, CDR2 YSYEKL. Trimming took off 3 bases at V and 0 bases at J, with 9 bases between the two ends. This CDR3 comprises 15 residues. CDR3 in amino acids: CASSHSPSSYNEQFF. In nucleotides, the CDR3 is TGCGCCAGCAGCCATTCTCCTAGCTCCTACAATGAGCAGTTCTTC.

The chain links TRBV29-1 to TRBJ2-7; 7 nucleotides agree with TRBD1. V trimming: 0 bases; J trimming: 1 base; junction bases outside the gene matches: 3. Germline-derived CDR1 and CDR2 are SQVTM and ANQGSEA. The CDR3 extends over 14 amino acids. CDR3 bases: TGCAGCGTTGAAGATCGGGACAGTTCCTACGAGCAGTACTTC. Residues: CSVEDRDSSYEQYF.

In its sample, this clonotype was seen many times. The CDR3 region is CASSGTVNTEAFF. CDR3 DNA sequence: TGTGCCAGCAGCGGTACAGTGAACACTGAAGCTTTCTTT. V and J are TRBV9 and TRBJ1-1; no clear D. The CDR3 consists of 13 residues. The V and J ends lost 3 bases and 0 bases respectively, with 6 bases between them. Germline V gene sequence: CDR1 SGDLS, CDR2 YYNGEE.

The chain joins TRBV20-1 to TRBJ2-7, with D perhaps matching TRBD2 (6 bases). CDR3 length equals 13 residues. CDR1 and CDR2 (germline): DFQATT, SNEGSKA (reference sequence). Trimming shortened V by 5 bases and J by 11 bases, and 22 bases separated the two germline ends. The DNA for the CDR3 is TGCAGTGCTTCCAGCGGGCCCCAACGGAATGAGTACTTC. This codes for CSASSGPQRNEYF.

This chain joins TRBV5-4 and TRBJ1-1; D is unresolved. Germline lookup yields CDR1 SGHNT and CDR2 YYREEE (reference sequence). Trimming stripped 4 bases from V and 2 bases from J, with 12 bases between. The CDR3 runs to 14 residues. The CDR3 nucleotides are TGTGCCAGCAGCCGTGTCAACGACAACACTGAAGCTTTCTTT. It codes for CASSRVNDNTEAFF.

The chain has TRBV25-1 and TRBJ1-2; a weak D match, TRBD1 (5 bases). Trimming cost V 7 bases and J 4 bases, with 13 bases left between them. This CDR3 is built from 13 residues. The V gene's germline CDR1 is MGHDK and CDR2 SYGVNS. CDR3 nucleotide sequence: TGTGCCAGCAATGAGGACGGGGCCTATGGCTACACCTTC. This sequence encodes CASNEDGAYGYTF.